This T cell receptor beta chain was found in a study of cytomegalovirus exposure and HLA in healthy donors. Amplification used 60 Vbeta primers and 13 Jbeta primers. The table came from immunoSEQ multiplex PCR; TCRdb's copy has only in-frame clones and leaves some out. Altogether about 120,000 clones are present, about 61% being singletons, with the ten largest covering roughly 2%. This clone was detected once. No antigen is known for it. Trimming took 5 bases from V and 4 from J, leaving 18 bases between them. The CDR3 is 15 amino acids. Study-level points and caveats: High sensitivity and specificity were reportedly achieved when the classifier diagnosed cytomegalovirus status. In a later analysis, HLA-associated TCR beta chains were more clonally expanded than equally common others.

The clonotype comes from a woman in her twenties or thirties in good health and CMV-seronegative. The rearrangement joins TRBV6-7 to TRBJ2-7; D may be TRBD2 (5 bases). TRBV6-7 is an open reading frame, and its role is uncertain. Sequenced material: PBMCs. This CDR3 is CASSTGPAETYEQYF. The CDR3 bases are TGTGCCAGCAGTACCGGACCAGCGGAGACATACGAGCAGTACTTC.